This T cell receptor beta chain was sequenced for a study of blood T cells in healthy people across ages. Germline loops: CDR1 SQVTM, CDR2 ANQGSEA. CDR3 length: 13 amino acids. Next came a second PCR, run for roughly 6 to 11 cycles, which used a sample-barcoded 5' primer along with a J-beta primer mix. TCRdb re-called the 5' RACE reads through MiXCR, storing one row per CDR3 protein. The data show about 1.4 million distinct CDR3 sequences, around 59% seen once. This clonotype originated in a man between 18 and 29 years old in good health. What was sequenced was blood. The chain is built from TRBV29-1 and TRBJ2-3; 7 bases align to TRBD2. The CDR3, as DNA: TGCAGTCAAGGCGGGAGCCTCCCAGATACGCAGTATTTT. It codes for CSQGGSLPDTQYF.